These 15 T cell receptor beta chains came from one sample sequenced in a study of shared clonotypes between healthy human individuals. TCRdb's copy holds only in-frame clones and misses some; the assay was immunoSEQ multiplex PCR. The sample contains around 1.5 million clones, 95% to 99% of which appear only once. Input material: naive CD4+ T cells sorted from blood. Indicated subset: CD45RA+ positively selected. The source is a man aged 25 to 45 in good health.

This clone was detected once. The genes are TRBV28 and TRBJ1-1, with D unclear. The CDR3 extends over 12 amino acids. V lost 6 bases and J lost 3, with 8 bases in between. CDR1 is MDHEN, CDR2 SYDVKM, per germline. The CDR3 loop is CASSPRYTEAFF. Written as DNA, the CDR3 is TGTGCCAGCAGCCCCAGGTACACTGAAGCTTTCTTT.

The CDR3 here is CASSLVGTSGYEQYF. The DNA of the CDR3 is TGCGCCAGCAGCTTGGTCGGGACTAGCGGCTACGAGCAGTACTTC. The chain carries TRBV5-1 and TRBJ2-7, with 11 bases that match TRBD2. Germline V gives CDR1 SGHRS, CDR2 YFSETQ. This CDR3 has 15 residues. The trim removed 0 bases at V and 3 bases at J, leaving 2 bases unmatched.

V usage is TRBV7-2 and J usage is TRBJ2-3, with no clear D. Germline lookup yields CDR1 SGHTA and CDR2 FQGNSA. Trimming left V 1 base short and J 5 bases short, with 7 bases between. This CDR3 contains 13 residues. Written as DNA, the CDR3 is TGTGCCAGCAGCTTAGTGGAGTTAGATACGCAGTATTTT. This sequence encodes CASSLVELDTQYF.

The chain has TRBV5-1 and TRBJ2-6; 11 bases fit TRBD2. In germline, CDR1 is SGHRS, CDR2 YFSETQ. V lost 4 bases, J lost 3 bases, and 6 bases stayed unmatched. This CDR3 contains 17 residues. The CDR3 DNA sequence: TGCGCCAGCAGCACGCTAGCGGGAGGAGTTGGGGCCAACGTCCTGACTTTC. Amino acids: CASSTLAGGVGANVLTF.

The rearrangement uses TRBV7-2 and TRBJ1-5, with D possibly being TRBD1 (5 bases). Germline loops: CDR1 SGHTA, CDR2 FQGNSA. The CDR3 runs 15 residues. Trimming removed 1 base at V and 4 bases at J, with 11 bases between. The CDR3 nucleotides are TGTGCCAGCAGCTTAGTGATGGCAGGGAATCAGCCCCAGCATTTT. Protein product: CASSLVMAGNQPQHF.

This clone is a singleton in its sample. V and J are TRBV9 and TRBJ2-3; no clear D. CDR1 is SGDLS and CDR2 is YYNGEE in the germline V gene. CDR3 size: 14 residues. V was cut by 4 bases and J by 0 bases, with 9 bases left in between. The CDR3 reads CASSNRASTDTQYF. CDR3 DNA sequence: TGTGCCAGCAGCAACCGGGCCAGCACAGATACGCAGTATTTT.

This chain connects TRBV11-1 to TRBJ1-2; D is unclear. The V gene lost 3 bases and the J gene lost 4 bases, with 9 bases spanning the gap. The CDR3 covers 13 residues. Germline V gene sequence: CDR1 SGHAT, CDR2 FQDESV (reference sequence). The CDR3: CASSLEGFYGYTF. In nucleotides, the CDR3 is TGTGCCAGCAGCTTGGAAGGCTTCTATGGCTACACCTTC.

The V and J genes are TRBV27 and TRBJ2-7; D is uncertain. The germline gives CDR1 MNHEY, CDR2 SMNVEV (reference sequence). The V gene lost 0 bases and the J gene lost 3 bases, with 12 bases spanning the gap. The CDR3 length is 15 residues. CDR3 protein: CASSLSTIDLYEQYF. For the CDR3, the DNA is TGTGCCAGCAGTTTATCAACCATTGACCTCTACGAGCAGTACTTC.

This clone appeared once. The chain couples TRBV2 to TRBJ1-1; D is unresolved. V was shortened by 7 bases and J by 0 bases, with 9 bases between the two germline ends. Germline V lookup: CDR1 SNHLY, CDR2 FYNNEI. The CDR3 extends over 13 amino acids. Here the CDR3 reads CASTPELNTEAFF. In DNA form, the CDR3 reads TGTGCCAGCACCCCAGAGCTGAACACTGAAGCTTTCTTT.

The CDR3 DNA follows: TGTGCCAGCAGCCAAGGGACCCTCTCCACAGATACGCAGTATTTT. Translated, it gives CASSQGTLSTDTQYF. The rearrangement links TRBV4-2 to TRBJ2-3; D not resolved. Between the trimmed V and J ends, which lost 1 base and 2 bases, there was a span of 10 bases. The length of the CDR3 is 15 residues. Looked up from germline, CDR1 is LGHNA and CDR2 is YNFKEQ.

This rearrangement joins TRBV5-8 to TRBJ1-5; D is undetermined. V lost 3 bases and J lost 8, with 6 bases in between. CDR3 length: 11 residues. CDR1 is SGHTS, CDR2 YDEGEE, per germline. The CDR3: CASSSPEPQHF. CDR3 coding DNA: TGTGCCAGCAGCTCCCCTGAGCCCCAGCATTTT.

The CDR3 DNA reads as TGTGCCAGCAGCGGTAGGACTAACTCCTACAATGAGCAGTTCTTC. It specifies CASSGRTNSYNEQFF. V usage is TRBV11-1 and J usage is TRBJ2-1, with D perhaps TRBD2 (6 bases). Germline V gene data show CDR1 as SGHAT and CDR2 as FQDESV (reference sequence). Between the trimmed V and J ends, which lost 5 bases and 0 bases, there was a span of 11 bases. The CDR3 totals 15 residues.

V gene TRBV10-1 combines with J gene TRBJ2-7; TRBD2 agrees at 7 bases. Unmatched junction bases numbered 10, after V lost 3 bases and J lost 2 bases. CDR3 size: 16 residues. Germline CDR1 and CDR2: WNHNN and SYGVQD (reference sequence). For the CDR3, the DNA is TGCGCCAGCAGTGACACTGGGGGGGTCTTCCCCTACGAGCAGTACTTC. Protein: CASSDTGGVFPYEQYF.

V gene TRBV2 combines with J gene TRBJ2-1, with 7 positions matching TRBD1. The CDR3 is 15 residues long. CDR1 and CDR2 (germline): SNHLY, FYNNEI. With V trimmed by 10 bases and J by 3 bases, 12 bases remained unmatched. CDR3 coding DNA: TGTGCCACTCGAACCGGGACAGATCGCTACAATGAGCAGTTCTTC. Amino acids: CATRTGTDRYNEQFF.

The rearrangement uses TRBV28 and TRBJ2-5, with D possibly being TRBD1 (6 bases). Germline CDR1 and CDR2: MDHEN and SYDVKM. Between the trimmed V and J ends, which lost 6 bases and 5 bases, there was a span of 13 bases. The CDR3 loop spans 13 amino acids. CDR3: CASRHRAHETQYF. The CDR3, as DNA: TGTGCCAGCAGACACAGGGCTCACGAGACCCAGTACTTC.